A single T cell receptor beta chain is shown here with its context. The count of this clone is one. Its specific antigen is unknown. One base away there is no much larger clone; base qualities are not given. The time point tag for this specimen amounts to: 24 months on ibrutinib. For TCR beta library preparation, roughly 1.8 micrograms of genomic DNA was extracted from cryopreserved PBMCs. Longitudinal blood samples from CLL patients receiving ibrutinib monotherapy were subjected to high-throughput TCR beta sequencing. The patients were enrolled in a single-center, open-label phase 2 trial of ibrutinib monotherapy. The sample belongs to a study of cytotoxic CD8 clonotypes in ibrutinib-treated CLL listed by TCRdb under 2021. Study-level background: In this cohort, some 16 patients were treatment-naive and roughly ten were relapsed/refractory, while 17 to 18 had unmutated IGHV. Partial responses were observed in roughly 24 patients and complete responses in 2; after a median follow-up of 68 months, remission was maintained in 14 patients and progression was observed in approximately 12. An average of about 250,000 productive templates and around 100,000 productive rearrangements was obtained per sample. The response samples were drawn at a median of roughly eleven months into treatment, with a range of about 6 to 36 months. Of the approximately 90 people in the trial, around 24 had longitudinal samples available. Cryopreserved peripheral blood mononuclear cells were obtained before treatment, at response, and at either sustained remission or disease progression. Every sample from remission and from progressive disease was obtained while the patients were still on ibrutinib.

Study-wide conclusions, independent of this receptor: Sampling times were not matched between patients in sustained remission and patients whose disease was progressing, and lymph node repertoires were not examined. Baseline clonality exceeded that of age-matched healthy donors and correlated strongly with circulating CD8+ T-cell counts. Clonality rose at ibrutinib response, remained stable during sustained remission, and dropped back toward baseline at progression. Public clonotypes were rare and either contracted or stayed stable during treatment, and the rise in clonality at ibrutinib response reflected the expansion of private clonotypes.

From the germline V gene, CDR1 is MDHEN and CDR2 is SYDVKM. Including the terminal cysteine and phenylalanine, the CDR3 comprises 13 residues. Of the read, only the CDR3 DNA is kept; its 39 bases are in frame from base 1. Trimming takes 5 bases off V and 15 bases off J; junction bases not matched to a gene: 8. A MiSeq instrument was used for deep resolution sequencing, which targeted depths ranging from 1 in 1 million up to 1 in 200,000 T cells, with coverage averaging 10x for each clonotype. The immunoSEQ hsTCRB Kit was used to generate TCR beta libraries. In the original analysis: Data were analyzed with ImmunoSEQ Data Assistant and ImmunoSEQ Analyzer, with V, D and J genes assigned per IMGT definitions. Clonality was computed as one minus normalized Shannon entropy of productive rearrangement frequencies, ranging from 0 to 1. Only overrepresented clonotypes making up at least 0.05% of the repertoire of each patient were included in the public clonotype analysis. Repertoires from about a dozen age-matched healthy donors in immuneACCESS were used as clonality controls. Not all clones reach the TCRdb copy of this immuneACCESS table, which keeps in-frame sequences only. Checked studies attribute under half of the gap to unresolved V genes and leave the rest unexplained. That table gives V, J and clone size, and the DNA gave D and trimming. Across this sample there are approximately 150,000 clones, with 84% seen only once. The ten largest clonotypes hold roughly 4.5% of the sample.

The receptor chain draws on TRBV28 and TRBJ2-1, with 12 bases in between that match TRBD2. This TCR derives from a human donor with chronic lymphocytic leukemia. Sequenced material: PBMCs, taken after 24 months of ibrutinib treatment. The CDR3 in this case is CASSLILAGGGFF. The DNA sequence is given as TGTGCCAGCAGTCTAATACTAGCGGGGGGCGGGTTCTTC.